The clone carrying this T cell receptor beta chain was seen only a few times. The data derive from a study of T cell responses to AZD1222 COVID-19 vaccine. Assay: immunoSEQ multiplex PCR; the TCRdb copy retains only in-frame clones and omits some. Seen here are about 140,000 clones, under 90% observed once, and the top ten hold under 2%. The length of the CDR3 is 13 residues. Trimming took 3 bases from V and 1 from J, leaving 6 bases between them. The germline CDR1 and CDR2 sequences are ENHRY and SYGVKD. J is TRBJ1-1 and V is TRBV10-3; no clear D. This sample comprised peripheral blood, obtained 28 days after the second AZD1222 dose. This sequence was found in an adult who received the AZD1222 COVID-19 vaccine. The CDR3 bases are TGTGCCATCAGTGACAACAGGAACACTGAAGCTTTCTTT. Its translation is CAISDNRNTEAFF.